Given below is one T cell receptor (beta chain) in context. In germline, CDR1 is GTSNPN, CDR2 SVGIG (reference sequence). This CDR3 spans 14 amino acids. Trimming pared 3 bases from V and 5 bases from J, leaving 16 bases between. Profiling relied on immunoSEQ multiplex PCR, and the TCRdb table lists in-frame clones only, not all of them. Here the sample spans about 150,000 clones, about 94% being singletons. This sample is drawn from a study of control samples from healthy donors and cancer patients. The chain couples TRBV30 to TRBJ2-5; either TRBD1 or TRBD2 may supply D (5 bases each). The TCR was taken from a man aged 40-55 years in good health. What was sequenced was blood. CDR3 sequence (DNA): TGTGCCTGGAGCCGGGACGCCGGAACGGAGACCCAGTACTTC. It yields the protein CAWSRDAGTETQYF. The whole variable domain, filled in from reference TRBV30 and TRBJ2-5, reads SQTIHQWPATLVQPVGSPLSLECTVEGTSNPNLYWYRQAAGRGLQLLFYSVGIGQISSEVPQNLSASRPQDRQFILSSKKLLLSDSGFYLCAWSRDAGTETQYFGPGTRLLVL.